The TCR beta chain under discussion was sequenced for a study of identical twins. This clonotype was counted ten times or more. Its target is not known. Healthy Caucasians provided all donations. Addition of a universal primer site occurred through template switching, and cDNA carried unique molecular identifiers. TCRdb fed the 5' RACE reads into MiXCR, producing one record per CDR3 protein. The sample shows 300,000 to 400,000 distinct CDR3 sequences, roughly 9% of them seen only once. Study conclusions and caveats: For monozygotic twins, models underestimated out-of-frame TCR alpha sharing.

Germline V gene data show CDR1 as SGHRS and CDR2 as YFSETQ. J gave up 7 bases and V 3 bases, and 3 bases lay outside the gene matches. The CDR3 extends over 15 amino acids. The sequencing input was naive T cells sorted from blood. The source is a woman aged 50 to 65 in good health. V is TRBV5-1 and J is TRBJ2-1, with TRBD2 matching over 14 bases. The CDR3 coding sequence is TGCGCCAGCAGCTGGAGACTAGCGGGAGGGAATGAGCAGTTCTTC. Its protein product is CASSWRLAGGNEQFF.